This TCR beta chain was captured in a study of pediatric ulcerative colitis. Study in general: Over five patients showed pancolitis and two showed left-sided colitis. Study findings and constraints: Repertoires came from total lymphocyte DNA, not specific subsets. Acute severe colitis showed lower rectal diversity from clonal expansions.

With regard to this clone: Its antigen is unidentified.

Assay: immunoSEQ multiplex PCR; the TCRdb copy retains only in-frame clones and omits some. Counted here are fewer than 30,000 clones, about 69% occurring once; the ten biggest clones make up 7.8%. V was pared by 4 bases and J by 5 bases, with 7 bases of the junction left unmatched. The germline gives CDR1 SGHRS, CDR2 YFSETQ. The length of the CDR3 is 15 residues. The rectum was sampled with one to two pinch biopsies at colonoscopy. The receptor was isolated from a boy aged 10-17 years with severe ulcerative colitis. The chain is built from TRBV5-1 and TRBJ2-5; 11 nucleotides agree with TRBD1. The sequencing input was gut tissue. Written as DNA, the CDR3 is TGCGCCAGCAGCCGGACAGGGGGCCAGGAGGAGACCCAGTACTTC. This codes for CASSRTGGQEETQYF.